The TCR beta chain described here comes from a study of cytomegalovirus exposure and HLA in healthy donors (dated by TCRdb to the late 2010s). Regarding the research as a whole: According to an earlier analysis of a few hundred of the donors, about 179 million T cells yielded 100 million or so unique TCR beta sequences and approximately 280 Gb of sequence data. An early release covering about 600 HLA-typed donors comprised about 290 gigabases of sequencing data and 85 million to 100 million unique TCR sequences. Of the 398 genotyped donors, about 84% fell in the genetic ancestry cluster associated with self-reported Caucasian donors. The study aimed to test whether signatures of past pathogen exposure could be identified by cataloging public T cell receptors. Using immunosequencing, the study profiled T cell repertoires from 666 subjects and related those repertoires to cytomegalovirus serostatus. A separate validation cohort of 100 to 150 different subjects was used in addition to the approximately 700-subject first cohort. To predict cytomegalovirus infection status, the study brought together high-throughput TCR immunosequencing, statistical association of individual TCRs with disease status, and machine learning. A later analysis re-examined previously published TCR beta repertoires from 500 to 700 donors and added high-resolution HLA genotyping to investigate patterns of TCR occurrence. Rather than drawing on any new phenotypic data, the later analysis identified candidate immune exposures from TCR beta sequences and the way those sequences occurred across donors. An earlier analysis of 450 to 750 of the donors used high-throughput TCR beta sequencing to judge whether each TCR beta V gene segment behaved as functional or pseudogenic. Donor age, sex, ethnicity and CMV serostatus were compiled together with the repertoire data. In a later genetic analysis, genome-wide SNP genotypes for about 55% of the roughly 700 donors were used, and that subset was treated as a discovery cohort. All discovery cohort repertoires had been generated on a single sequencing platform. HLA typing covered class I and class II loci at four-digit resolution. Typing coverage differed by locus: A, B, C, DRB1 and DQB1 were typed in roughly 629-640 donors, DQA1 in about 500, DPA1 in 600 to 610, and DPB1 in about 450. Roughly five DR-DQ haplotypes were handled as single units for association and clustering, since linkage in the cohort was strong. Among roughly 400 genotyped donors of the cohort, an average of around 250,000 unique TCR beta nucleotide sequences was sequenced per donor, of which about 19% were non-productive.

The cohort consisted of some 730 healthy bone marrow donors. All cohort members were sampled while nominally healthy, although unrecorded immune exposures were likely present. The donor was CMV seropositive and belonged to the group of around 300 seropositive cohort members. A peripheral blood sample was collected from each donor, and TCR beta sequencing was performed on peripheral blood mononuclear cells. The Qiagen DNeasy Blood Extraction Kit was used to extract genomic DNA from the blood cell samples. Broad study findings and their caveats: A later analysis found that HLA-associated TCR beta chains were more clonally expanded and had lower generation probabilities than equally common non-associated chains. The cohort was sequenced for TCR beta chains only, and without alpha or paired-chain data the features that could be detected were limited. The authors suggested that the approach could potentially be extended to other disease states and immunological phenotypes. The study gave a list of about 150 TCR beta chains associated with cytomegalovirus. Roughly uniform sequencing depth across donors was assumed in presence/absence analyses, although this assumption may not hold. A further reported finding was that TCR beta sequences accurately predicted the HLA-A and HLA-B alleles for most subjects in the first cohort. Most TCR sequences were observed very rarely across donors, whereas some public TCRs were present in many individuals. In an earlier analysis of about 600 of the donors, most TCR beta V segments appeared in productive rearrangements about 90% or about 30% of the time, broadly matching IMGT annotations. Some IMGT-functional V segments, including TRBV6-2 and TRBV6-3, could not be told apart with the 87-base-pair reads, so those segments were excluded. A later analysis associated some 17,000 TCR beta sequences with specific HLA alleles at a false discovery rate of 0.05. Most CMV-associated TCR beta chains appeared to be HLA-restricted in a later analysis, and the HLA associations seemed to be driven largely by CMV exposure. In a later genetic analysis, a missense DCLRE1C variant was associated with V-gene and J-gene trimming of TCR beta chains, and the association was replicated in an independent cohort. In vitro tests confirmed that a few of the cytomegalovirus-associated TCR beta chains recognize cytomegalovirus antigens. Strong co-occurrence of HLA alleles, especially DR and DQ, made assigning TCR associations to individual alleles difficult. Correlated functional status among segregating V segments might reflect linkage disequilibrium, but an unknown experimental factor could not be ruled out. A later analysis reported that several top co-occurrence clusters appeared linked to parvovirus B19, influenza, CMV and Epstein-Barr virus. The earlier analysis of 587 of the donors excluded some 16 rarely observed V segments, including chromosome 9 orphons, because counts were too low. In both the original and validation cohorts, the classifier was reported to diagnose cytomegalovirus status with high specificity and sensitivity. Compared with the approximately 710-donor mean, donors in an Asian-associated ancestry cluster had fewer N-insertions in productive TCRs, according to a later genetic analysis. Because HLA typing was unavailable for some donors at each locus, only the typed subset was used in association tests. In a later analysis, TCR association rates were found to vary across HLA loci, with the most associated TCRs seen for DRB1 alleles and the fewest for HLA-C alleles. Immune exposure information for the cohort was limited to CMV serostatus. A cluster of highly shared sequence variants was judged likely to be a technical artifact of the sequencing pipeline.

Including the terminal cysteine and phenylalanine, the CDR3 comprises 12 residues. Kept here is only the CDR3 DNA, which spans 36 bases and is read in frame from base 1. The germline V gene supplies CDR1 SGHDT and CDR2 YYEEEE. A distance of 10 bases separates the germline ends of V and J, which lose 5 bases and 5 bases respectively. Note on this clone: Its recognized antigen is unknown.

Library preparation was by the immunoSEQ multiplex PCR assay. For the multiplex PCR, a mixture combining 60 forward primers for TCR Vbeta segments and 13 reverse primers for TCR Jbeta segments was used. Amplification of the CDR3 region of rearranged TCR beta genes was performed with a multiplex PCR assay on genomic DNA. Amplified TCR beta libraries were sequenced as 87-base-pair reads on the Illumina HiSeq System. For the original study's pipeline: In a later analysis, tens of millions of unique TCR beta chains were counted across the 650 to 750 repertoires, and about 9.9 million of these chains were shared by at least two donors. To remove PCR and sequencing errors, raw reads were error-corrected and collapsed into unique sequences using a nearest-neighbor algorithm that merged closely related sequences. CDR3 sequences were aligned to IMGT reference sequences to assign V, D and J gene segments. Each retained sequence needed at least a six-nucleotide match to both a V gene segment and a J gene segment. Rearrangements were called productive when the CDR3 lacked stop codons and stayed in frame with V and J; all others were non-productive. Following IMGT convention, CDR3 was defined as the stretch from the second conserved V-encoded cysteine to the conserved J-encoded phenylalanine. The earlier analysis of about 530 of the donors excluded any sequence lacking an unambiguous match to a single V gene segment. In an earlier analysis of around 590 of the donors, a V segment was called functional when productive rearrangements were above 56.7%, and segregating when the standard deviation between donors exceeded 5%. A statistical classification framework was developed to diagnose cytomegalovirus status using the catalog of TCR beta chain sequences. In a later analysis, V and J genes were assigned by comparing TCR nucleotide sequences against IMGT/GENE-DB human TR gene sequences. The TCRdist pipeline was used in a later analysis to assign CDR3 sequences and most-parsimonious VDJ recombination scenarios. In a later analysis, each TCR beta chain was defined by its CDR3 amino acid sequence together with its V-gene family, and reads lacking a unique V-gene family were excluded. A later analysis removed 500 to 600 highly shared, low-generation-probability nucleotide sequences to deal with suspected cross-contamination and a sequencing artifact. In a later analysis, a clonal expansion index for each public chain was calculated from normalized within-repertoire ranks of inferred template counts. In a later analysis, generation probabilities were computed using a VDJ recombination model fitted to out-of-frame rearrangements, and the results were checked against IGoR. In a later analysis, hypergeometric tests were used to score TCR-TCR, TCR-HLA and TCR-CMV co-occurrence, with a repertoire-size bias correction applied to TCR pairs. To estimate false discovery rates, a later analysis permuted the HLA or CMV assignments 20 times. A later analysis grouped co-occurring TCRs with DBSCAN, adding TCRdist sequence similarity when clustering within HLA-allele-positive subsets. Repertoires with fewer than 30,000 or more than 120,000 public chains were left out of co-occurrence clustering, as were several repertoires with anomalous nucleotide sharing. The table comes from immuneACCESS by way of TCRdb, which keeps in-frame sequences with V and J called. Part of the clones is missing from these tables; in studies checked, under half for an unresolved V gene and the rest for unknown reasons. V and J calls and clone size come straight from that table; D and trimming were deduced from the DNA. The sample's own table lists about 88,000 clones. About 6% of the sample is in the top ten clones.

The rearranged chain carries TRBV5-6 and TRBJ1-2; TRBD1 could be the D gene, as 5 bases match. The sequence came from a girl between 5 and 17 years old in good health and CMV-seropositive. Material for sequencing was PBMCs. The CDR3: CASSLDRYGYTF. DNA sequence: TGTGCCAGCAGTCTCGACAGATATGGCTACACCTTC.